The rows below give T cell receptor beta chains drawn from one sample of a study of OX40 agonist ivuxolimab in advanced cancers. Data came from immunoSEQ multiplex PCR; TCRdb stores just in-frame clones and leaves some out. There are 30,000 to 45,000 clones in the sample; 87% occur only once, and under 20% lies in the top ten. Specimen: CD4+ or CD8+ T cells sorted from blood, collected in a trial of the OX40 agonist ivuxolimab. The receptor set was obtained from an adult with an advanced solid tumor such as melanoma, head and neck, liver or kidney cancer. Each CDR3 is given without its conserved first and last residue.

V	J	CDR3
TRBV5-1	TRBJ2-1	ASSLERAYNEQF
TRBV27	TRBJ1-5	ASSLGPSNQPQH
TRBV10-3	TRBJ2-7	AITGQASYEQY
TRBV7-8	TRBJ1-5	ASSARQGENQPQH
TRBV2	TRBJ1-5	ASSEGGPYSNQPQH
TRBV7-2	TRBJ2-7	ASSLEIVSARAGEQY
TRBV11-2	TRBJ2-1	ASSLDQWGGLYNEQF
TRBV6-5	TRBJ2-2	ASATHFTGELF
TRBV19	TRBJ1-2	ASKEVSLYGYT
TRBV5-1	TRBJ1-4	ASSGGQGAGEKLF
TRBV5-3	TRBJ2-7	ARGQHFYEQY
TRBV27	TRBJ1-1	ASSYGGGITEAF
TRBV10-1	TRBJ2-7	ASSEEMGSSYEQY
TRBV6-5	TRBJ1-1	ASSTKRDSNTEAF
TRBV28	TRBJ1-1	ASSGVGGQQGVETEAF
TRBV30	TRBJ2-2	AWSRHTNTGELF
TRBV19	TRBJ2-1	ASSYDLSSYNEQF
TRBV7-9	TRBJ2-3	ASSWDRADTDTQY
TRBV19	TRBJ1-3	ASSLYRDDGNTIY
TRBV6-5	TRBJ1-1	ASWAAEAF
TRBV7-9	TRBJ2-7	ASSRQSSYEQY
TRBV7-9	TRBJ2-7	ASSPEGDEQY
TRBV7-9	TRBJ2-7	ASSVTSGNYEQY